This T cell receptor (beta chain) is from a study of blood T cells in healthy people across ages. Each donor had 8 to 10 milliliters of peripheral blood drawn. At least 5.5 micrograms of total RNA were extracted per sample. With a J-beta primer mix and a sample-barcoded 5' primer, a second PCR ran about 7 to 12 cycles. TCRdb recomputed calls from the 5' RACE reads with MiXCR, one row per CDR3 protein. The sample comprises around 1,100,000 distinct CDR3 sequences, around two fifths of which are singletons, and roughly 13% rests with the top ten. The CDR3 extends over 14 amino acids. With V trimmed by 0 bases and J by 6 bases, 4 bases remained unmatched. Germline CDR1 reads SQVTM; CDR2 reads ANQGSEA. Study observations and caveats: More naive CD4+ cells and higher diversity marked long-lived donors relative to aged donors. Naive T cell percentage by flow cytometry tracked strongly with beta diversity.

About this clonotype: The target antigen is unknown.

The chain is built from TRBV29-1 and TRBJ1-5, with 8 nucleotides matching TRBD1. The clonotype was recovered from a man aged 18 to 30 in good health. The sequenced sample consisted of blood. CDR3 in DNA: TGCAGCGTTGAAGACAGGGGGCTCGGTCAGCCCCAGCATTTT. It is translated as CSVEDRGLGQPQHF.